Reported below is one T cell receptor beta chain. What it recognizes is unknown. This sample was included in a study of shared clonotypes between healthy human individuals. Study findings and constraints: Among a few donors, 4.5% to 5.5% of naive CD4 clonotypes were found in common. On the whole, naive subsets had larger estimated richness than memory subsets had.

TCRdb's table, derived via immunoSEQ multiplex PCR, lists solely in-frame clones and lacks some. The profile shows 2 million or so clones, 85% to 95% of them singletons. The germline V gene has CDR1 MNHNS and CDR2 SASEGT. J lost 6 bases, V lost 6 bases, and 10 bases had no gene match. CDR3 length: 15 amino acids. The chain carries TRBV6-1 and TRBJ2-1; 8 bases align to TRBD1. The clonotype comes from a man aged 18-30 years in good health. The sequenced sample consisted of naive CD4+ T cells sorted from blood. Regarding subset: CD45RA+ positively selected. CDR3 region: CASSKQGEVVNEQFF. The CDR3, as DNA: TGTGCCAGCAGCAAACAGGGGGAGGTGGTCAATGAGCAGTTCTTC.